This is a list of T cell receptor beta chains from one sample in a study of T cells in Graves' hyperthyroidism and ophthalmopathy. TCRdb reprocessed the multiplex PCR reads with MiXCR, giving one entry per CDR3 protein. This sample yields hundreds of thousands of distinct CDR3 sequences, of which around 13% are seen a single time; approximately 12% belongs to the top ten. Sequenced material: blood. The origin of the receptors is a woman between 45 and 60 years old with Graves' ophthalmopathy. The CDR3 runs from the conserved cysteine through the conserved F or W. D genes are given only for firm matches. Clone size is not always given. Where it is, it says once, few, many or a class for expanded clones.

D | J | size | V | DNA | CDR3
TRBD2 | TRBJ2-7 | many | TRBV20-1 | TGCAGTGCTAGAGAGCGGACTAGCTTCTACGAGCAGTACTTC | CSARERTSFYEQYF
TRBD2 | TRBJ2-7 | many | TRBV6-1 | TGTGCCAGCAGTGAAGCGAGGCTAGCGGGAGTAATCTCCTACGAGCAGTACTTC | CASSEARLAGVISYEQYF
- | TRBJ2-1 | few | TRBV6-2/TRBV6-3 | TGTGCCAGCAGTCTGATTGGTTTCTCCAATGAGCAGTTCTTC | CASSLIGFSNEQFF
TRBD2 | TRBJ2-3 | many | TRBV5-1 | TGCGCCAGCAGCTTGGTAGCGGGCCTAAGCACAGATACGCAGTATTTT | CASSLVAGLSTDTQYF
TRBD2 | TRBJ2-7 | many | TRBV7-2 | TGTGCCAGCAGCCCCCAGGCTAGCGGATTAGAGCAGTACTTC | CASSPQASGLEQYF
TRBD1 | TRBJ1-4 | - | TRBV7-9 | TGTGCCAGCAGCTTACCAGGGGGCTCAGAAAAACTGTTTTTT | CASSLPGGSEKLFF
TRBD1 | TRBJ1-6 | many | TRBV7-2 | TGTGCCAGCAGCCTCGGGACAGGGGGTTCACCCCTCCACTTT | CASSLGTGGSPLHF
TRBD2 | TRBJ2-3 | - | TRBV7-8 | TGTGCCACACAGCGGGAGTGGCCTAGCACAGATACGCAGTATTTT | CATQREWPSTDTQYF
- | TRBJ2-1 | many | TRBV11-2 | TGTGCCAGCAGCTTGATTATGAATGAGCAGTTCTTC | CASSLIMNEQFF
- | TRBJ2-5 | many | TRBV6-2/TRBV6-3 | TGTGCCAGCAGTCAAAGGGTAGGGAAAGAGACCCAGTACTTC | CASSQRVGKETQYF
TRBD2 | TRBJ2-1 | - | TRBV2 | TGTGCCACAAGGACTAGGGGAGTTGACGAGCAGTTCTTC | CATRTRGVDEQFF